This TCR beta chain emerged from a study of shared clonotypes between healthy human individuals. Whole-study findings and limits: Shared across a handful of donors were around 5% of the naive CD4 clonotypes.

Germline CDR1 SGHRS, CDR2 YFSETQ. This CDR3 has 17 amino acids. Trimming removed 4 bases from V and 0 bases from J, with 16 bases in between. With regard to this clone: Antigen: not known.

Across several immunoSEQ plates, the genomic DNA of each subset was split evenly. TCRdb keeps only in-frame clones here, not all; method: immunoSEQ multiplex PCR. The sample includes 2 million to 2.5 million clones, approximately 96% of them seen just once. This receptor was identified in a man aged 18 to 30 in good health. The sample was naive CD4+ T cells sorted from blood. Subset: CD45RA+ positively selected. The chain couples TRBV5-1 to TRBJ1-4; TRBD1 is a possible D gene (5 bases). The CDR3 bases are TGCGCCAGCAGCCAGGGTAGGTTGGCAACAACTAATGAAAAACTGTTTTTT. As protein: CASSQGRLATTNEKLFF.